This TCR beta chain was recorded in a study of identical twins. This clonotype was recorded many times. Germline trimming cut 6 bases from V and 2 bases from J; bases unmatched to any gene: 4. This CDR3 has 14 residues. One entry per CDR3 protein results from TCRdb running MiXCR on the 5' RACE reads. The data hold fewer than 550,000 distinct CDR3 sequences, with around 15% observed a single time. The sample was also reused in another study, on yellow fever vaccine responses in identical twins.

The chain has TRBV12-3 or TRBV12-4 and TRBJ1-2, with TRBD1 matching over 9 bases. Source material: CD4+ T cells sorted from blood. The TCR originated in a young woman in good health. The CDR3 sequence is CASRAQGANYGYTF. The CDR3 DNA sequence: TGTGCCAGCAGAGCACAGGGGGCCAACTATGGCTACACCTTC.